This T cell receptor (beta chain) derives from a study of blood T cell repertoires in COVID-19. Study-wide context: Italy, Spain and the United States were the sources of the convalescent and acute COVID-19 samples. The cDNA or gDNA used as material had been derived from T cells, B-cell-depleted T cells, or PBMCs.

The V gene's germline CDR1 is GTSNPN and CDR2 SVGIG (reference sequence). The CDR3 totals 13 residues. The germline V and J ends were trimmed by 2 bases and 7 bases, with 12 bases remaining between them. In the source study's methods: Estimated nucleated cell counts came from reference gene primer amplification. Assay: immunoSEQ multiplex PCR; the TCRdb copy retains only in-frame clones and omits some. The DNA was the basis for D and trimming; V, J and clone size are from that table. The data show 650,000 to 800,000 clones, around 89% seen once. The sample was peripheral blood. This TCR was sampled from a woman between 18 and 29 years old with acute or convalescent COVID-19. The chain couples TRBV30 to TRBJ2-1, with D uncertain. This CDR3 is CAWSLTARNEQFF. In DNA, the CDR3 is TGTGCCTGGAGTTTAACAGCACGTAATGAGCAGTTCTTC.